The 28 T cell receptor beta chains in this list originate from one sample, sequenced in a study of T cell responses to AZD1222 COVID-19 vaccine (dated by TCRdb to the early 2020s). Interpreted using the paper, the time point label stands for: baseline before first vaccination. Library creation used the immunoSEQ multiplex PCR assay. As stored in TCRdb, this immuneACCESS dataset retains in-frame rearrangements with V and J assigned. A fraction of the clones does not appear; measured against another copy, unresolved V genes explain less than half of the discrepancy, and the remainder lacks a known reason. The sample data list about 140,000 clones, and 80% to 90% of these were observed just once. The ten largest clones represent roughly 2% of the sample. The sample in question was peripheral blood, obtained on day 0 of AZD1222 vaccination. These receptors came from an adult in good health.

The DNA of the CDR3 is TGTGCCAGCAGTACCCGGTTAGGGGAAAGAGGTCAGCCCCAGCATTTT. Its translation is CASSTRLGERGQPQHF. The chain uses TRBV28 and TRBJ1-5; maybe TRBD1 (5 bases). This CDR3 is built from 16 residues. V lost 5 bases and J 6 bases, leaving 20 bases between the germline ends. CDR1 MDHEN and CDR2 SYDVKM come from the germline V gene.

In its sample, this clone was seen once. The V gene is TRBV7-9, the J gene TRBJ1-2; tentatively, D is TRBD1 (6 bases). V lost 5 bases and J lost 4, with 20 bases in between. This CDR3 is built from 16 residues. In germline, CDR1 is SEHNR, CDR2 FQNEAQ (reference sequence). This CDR3 reads CASSPAGEGVGYGYTF. CDR3 nucleotides: TGTGCCAGCAGCCCCGCCGGTGAGGGGGTGGGCTATGGCTACACCTTC.

The chain employs TRBV29-1 and TRBJ2-1; TRBD1 matches at 9 bases. In germline, CDR1 is SQVTM, CDR2 ANQGSEA. J gave up 4 bases and V 4 bases, and 5 bases lay outside the gene matches. This CDR3 region has 14 residues. The chain's CDR3 is CSVGYRGQYNEQFF. In nucleotides, the CDR3 is TGCAGCGTTGGTTACAGGGGGCAGTACAATGAGCAGTTCTTC.

The V and J genes are TRBV25-1 and TRBJ1-2; D call uncertain. The germline V gene has CDR1 MGHDK and CDR2 SYGVNS. V was shortened by 8 bases and J by 3 bases, with 4 bases between the two germline ends. The CDR3 length is 10 residues. The CDR3: CASGDYGYTF. CDR3 nucleotides: TGTGCCAGCGGAGACTATGGCTACACCTTC.

The chain couples TRBV18 to TRBJ1-5, with TRBD1 matching 8 bases. The junction had 9 bases not matched to a gene; V was cut back by 5 bases and J by 3 bases. Germline V CDR1 and CDR2: KGHSH, LQKENI. The CDR3 is 16 amino acids. The CDR3 loop reads CASSDEGTGNNQPQHF. The CDR3 DNA follows: TGTGCCAGCTCAGACGAGGGGACAGGCAACAATCAGCCCCAGCATTTT.

This sequence joins TRBV2 and TRBJ1-5; D uncertain. Between the trimmed V and J ends, which lost 6 bases and 2 bases, there was a span of 11 bases. The CDR3 spans 14 residues. Germline loops: CDR1 SNHLY, CDR2 FYNNEI. CDR3 coding DNA: TGTGCCAGCAGCGGCCCCGACGGCAATCAGCCCCAGCATTTT. This codes for CASSGPDGNQPQHF.

This clone has a single count. The J gene is TRBJ2-4, the V gene TRBV28; the D call may be TRBD1 or TRBD2 (5 bases each). CDR1 and CDR2 from the germline V gene are MDHEN and SYDVKM. The CDR3 contains 14 residues. Trimming took off 3 bases at V and 4 bases at J, with 10 bases between the two ends. The CDR3 sequence is CASSFGAVKNIQYF. The DNA of the CDR3 is TGTGCCAGCAGTTTCGGGGCAGTAAAAAACATTCAGTACTTC. Full variable domain (missing parts from reference TRBV28 and TRBJ2-4): DVKVTQSSRYLVKRTGEKVFLECVQDMDHENMFWYRQDPGLGLRLIYFSYDVKMKEKGDIPEGYSVSREKKERFSLILESASTNQTSMYLCASSFGAVKNIQYFGAGTRLSVL.

The genes are TRBV7-2 and TRBJ1-2; TRBD1 is a possible D gene (5 bases). The germline CDR1 and CDR2 sequences are SGHTA and FQGNSA. This CDR3 has 15 residues. V was pared by 1 base and J by 2 bases, with 11 bases between. This CDR3 is CASSLGGGENYGYTF. CDR3 DNA: TGTGCCAGCAGCTTAGGCGGGGGGGAGAACTATGGCTACACCTTC.

V gene TRBV3-1 (or the pseudogene TRBV3-2) combines with J gene TRBJ2-3, with TRBD1 as a possible D gene (5 bases). The CDR3 has 14 residues. V shed 8 bases and J shed 2 bases, with 14 bases lying between them. CDR1 LGHDT and CDR2 YNNKEL come from the germline V gene (reference sequence). The DNA for the CDR3 is TGTGCCAGCGTCGACAGACAAAACACAGATACGCAGTATTTT. Translating it yields CASVDRQNTDTQYF.

This clone was seen only a few times. The CDR3 DNA reads TGTGCCAGCAGCGTAGACCCGACTAGACTCTACAATGAGCAGTTCTTC. It encodes CASSVDPTRLYNEQFF. The rearrangement links TRBV9 to TRBJ2-1, with D possibly TRBD2 on 6 matching bases. The CDR3 sequence is 16 residues long. Germline loops: CDR1 SGDLS, CDR2 YYNGEE. Deletions cut 0 bases from V and 3 bases from J, with 13 bases between.

This clone was seen a few times. The chain links TRBV4-2 to TRBJ2-2, with D possibly being TRBD2 (5 bases). With 1 base removed from V and 8 bases from J, the gap between germline ends came to 17 bases. The CDR3 is made up of 16 amino acids. CDR1 and CDR2 (germline): LGHNA, YNFKEQ. The CDR3 sequence is CASSQGGLRVTGELFF. CDR3 bases: TGTGCCAGCAGCCAAGGAGGACTTCGGGTAACTGGGGAGCTGTTTTTT.

V and J are TRBV28 and TRBJ1-5; D not resolved. CDR1 is MDHEN, CDR2 SYDVKM, per germline. Trimming removed 0 bases at V and 2 bases at J, with 11 bases between. This CDR3 is built from 16 residues. CDR3: CASSLWDLLGNQPQHF. In DNA form, the CDR3 reads TGTGCCAGCAGTTTATGGGACCTTTTGGGCAATCAGCCCCAGCATTTT.

CDR3 DNA: TGTGCCAGCAGTTACCTTAGGAGGCTAGCGGGAGTATATGAGCAGTTCTTC. The encoded protein is CASSYLRRLAGVYEQFF. The rearrangement links TRBV6-2 or TRBV6-3 to TRBJ2-1, with 10 bases matching TRBD2. Looked up from germline, CDR1 is MNHEY and CDR2 is SVGEGT. The CDR3 is 17 amino acids. The junction had 12 bases not matched to a gene; V was cut back by 2 bases and J by 8 bases.

The chain uses TRBV27 and TRBJ2-7, with 12 bases that match TRBD2. The V gene end was trimmed by 6 bases and the J gene end by 7 bases; junction bases not matched to a gene: 10. The germline V gene has CDR1 MNHEY and CDR2 SMNVEV (reference sequence). This CDR3 is built from 15 residues. The CDR3 DNA reads as TGTGCCAGCAGCATACTAGCGGGAGGATCGCGGGAGCAGTACTTC. Protein: CASSILAGGSREQYF.

The chain employs TRBV6-5 and TRBJ1-1; 9 bases agree with TRBD1. Unmatched junction bases numbered 2, after V lost 6 bases and J lost 0 bases. This CDR3 has 14 amino acids. In germline, CDR1 is MNHEY, CDR2 SVGAGI. The DNA for the CDR3 is TGTGCCAGCAGCCGGACAGGGGTGAACACTGAAGCTTTCTTT. This sequence encodes CASSRTGVNTEAFF.

The V call is TRBV5-4, the J call TRBJ2-3; 7 nucleotides agree with TRBD2. CDR3 length: 15 amino acids. The germline CDR1 and CDR2 sequences are SGHNT and YYREEE (reference sequence). Trimming at V came to 2 bases and at J to 2 bases, leaving 5 bases not matched to a gene. The CDR3: CASSFRAGDTDTQYF. The DNA of the CDR3 is TGTGCCAGCAGCTTTCGGGCGGGGGACACAGATACGCAGTATTTT.

The chain joins TRBV12-2 to TRBJ1-4. TRBV12-2 is recorded as a pseudogene. This CDR3 has 18 amino acids. The CDR3 loop is CASRLVRMPGHNNEKLFF. DNA for the CDR3: TGTGCAAGTCGCTTAGTGAGAATGCCGGGGCATAATAATGAAAAACTGTTTTTT.

This chain connects TRBV10-3 to TRBJ1-2; no reliable D call. V was clipped by 3 bases and J by 4 bases, with 18 bases between them. Per the germline V gene, CDR1 is ENHRY and CDR2 is SYGVKD. CDR3 length equals 16 residues. CDR3 DNA sequence: TGTGCCATCAGTGAATCAACGTCGACCGCGGGCTATGGCTACACCTTC. Protein sequence: CAISESTSTAGYGYTF.

V usage is TRBV7-3 and J usage is TRBJ2-3; 11 positions agree with TRBD2. The length of the CDR3 is 15 residues. Looked up from germline, CDR1 is SGHTA and CDR2 is FQGTGA. The V and J ends lost 5 bases and 4 bases, in that order; junction bases with no gene match: 5. As DNA, the CDR3 is TGTGCCAGCAGCGAGACTAGCGGGGTATCAGATACGCAGTATTTT. The encoded protein is CASSETSGVSDTQYF.

The V gene is TRBV29-1, the J gene TRBJ1-1; D possibly corresponds to TRBD1 (5 bases). CDR1 and CDR2 (germline): SQVTM, ANQGSEA. The V end lost 7 bases, the J end lost 4 bases, and 13 bases lay between the germline ends. The CDR3 length is 12 residues. CDR3 in DNA: TGCAGCGGAGGGACTCCTCGCACTGAAGCTTTCTTT. Its protein is CSGGTPRTEAFF.

The chain carries TRBV5-1 and TRBJ1-2; maybe TRBD1 (6 bases). The V gene lost 4 bases and the J gene lost 6 bases, with 13 bases spanning the gap. Looked up from germline, CDR1 is SGHRS and CDR2 is YFSETQ. CDR3 length: 13 amino acids. DNA of the CDR3: TGCGCCAGCAGCACCACAGGGAAGGATGGCTACACCTTC. It is translated as CASSTTGKDGYTF.

The chain has TRBV10-3 and TRBJ1-2; D not resolved. Germline V gene lookup returns CDR1 ENHRY and CDR2 SYGVKD. The CDR3 is 14 amino acids. Trimming stripped 0 bases from V and 8 bases from J, with 13 bases between. The CDR3 sequence: CAISESTQLTGYTF. As DNA, the CDR3 is TGTGCCATCAGTGAGTCTACGCAGTTGACCGGCTACACCTTC.

This rearrangement joins TRBV11-2 to TRBJ1-1; D not resolved. V was pared by 0 bases and J by 9 bases, with 11 bases between. Germline values: CDR1 SGHAT, CDR2 FQNNGV. This CDR3 is built from 13 residues. Written as DNA, the CDR3 is TGTGCCAGCAGCTTAGATCTTGGTTTAAAAGCTTTCTTT. The encoded protein is CASSLDLGLKAFF.

The rearrangement joins TRBV19 to TRBJ2-4; D call uncertain. The CDR3 is 14 residues long. Trimming took off 8 bases at V and 7 bases at J, with 18 bases between the two ends. The V gene's germline CDR1 is LNHDA and CDR2 SQIVND (reference sequence). CDR3 residues: CASQFPGRTNIQYF. The DNA of the CDR3 is TGTGCCAGTCAGTTCCCCGGCCGGACGAACATTCAGTACTTC.

The chain employs TRBV7-9 and TRBJ1-5; D unresolved. CDR3 length: 13 amino acids. Trimming stripped 5 bases from V and 5 bases from J, with 10 bases between. The germline V gene encodes CDR1 SEHNR and CDR2 FQNEAQ (reference sequence). CDR3 sequence: CASSISGDQPQHF. In DNA form, the CDR3 reads TGTGCCAGCAGCATCTCGGGTGATCAGCCCCAGCATTTT.

V is TRBV15 and J is TRBJ1-1; D is perhaps TRBD1 (5 bases). V dropped 3 bases and J dropped 4 bases, with 15 bases sitting between them. The CDR3 sequence is 15 residues long. Germline CDR1 and CDR2: LNHNV and YYDKDF (reference sequence). This chain's CDR3 is CATSSTGTYITEAFF. DNA of the CDR3: TGTGCCACCAGCAGCACCGGGACCTACATCACTGAAGCTTTCTTT. Supplemented by reference TRBV15 and TRBJ1-1, the full variable domain reads DAMVIQNPRYQVTQFGKPVTLSCSQTLNHNVMYWYQQKSSQAPKLLFHYYDKDFNNEADTPDNFQSRRPNTSFCFLDIRSPGLGDTAMYLCATSSTGTYITEAFFGQGTRLTVV.

The chain combines TRBV10-2 with TRBJ2-2; D uncertain. The ends were cut back, 5 bases at V and 6 bases at J, with 10 bases in the middle. From germline, CDR1 is WSHSY and CDR2 SAAADI. The CDR3 length is 13 residues. The CDR3 loop reads CASSRLGSGELFF. In DNA, the CDR3 is TGCGCCAGCAGTCGTCTGGGCTCCGGGGAGCTGTTTTTT.

The J gene is TRBJ1-2, the V gene TRBV6-5; D is possibly TRBD1 (5 bases). This CDR3 is built from 15 residues. The V end was cut by 5 bases, the J end by 1 base, with 14 bases between. Germline lookup yields CDR1 MNHEY and CDR2 SVGAGI. In DNA, the CDR3 is TGTGCCAGCAGTCCTCAGGGCAGTCATAACTATGGCTACACCTTC. Residues: CASSPQGSHNYGYTF.